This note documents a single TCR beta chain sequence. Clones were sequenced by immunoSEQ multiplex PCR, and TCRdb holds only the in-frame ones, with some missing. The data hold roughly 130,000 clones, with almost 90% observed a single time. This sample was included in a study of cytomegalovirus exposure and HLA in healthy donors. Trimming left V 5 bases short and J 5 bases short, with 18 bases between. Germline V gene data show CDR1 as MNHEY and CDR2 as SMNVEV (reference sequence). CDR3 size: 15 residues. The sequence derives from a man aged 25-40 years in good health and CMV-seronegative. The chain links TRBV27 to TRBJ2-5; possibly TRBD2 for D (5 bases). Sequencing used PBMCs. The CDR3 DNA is TGTGCCAGCAGTACGACTACCCGAGATGAGGAGACCCAGTACTTC. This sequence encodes CASSTTTRDEETQYF.